This T cell receptor (beta chain) is from a study of blood T cells in healthy people across ages (dated by TCRdb to the mid-2010s). Background on the whole study: In model experiments, template switching captured about one uniquely barcoded TCR beta cDNA molecule for every two T cells. Using deep sequencing normalized with unique cDNA molecular identifiers, the study measured how TCR beta repertoire diversity changes with age. Four age groups were formed from the donors: young (average about 15 years), middle-aged (approximately 40), aged (about 68) and long-lived (roughly 88). To avoid experimental bias, donors of different ages were distributed randomly across sequencing lanes. For two donors (one aged 18 to 29 and one aged 80 or older), the study analyzed two additional independent replicas of 1 million unique cDNA reads from the same blood draw.

Concerning this clonotype itself: No antigen is known for it. One base away there is no much larger clone; base qualities are not given.

To prepare the library, 5' RACE was applied. Reads for this sample came from an Illumina HiSeq 2500. The second PCR ran for about 6 to 11 cycles and used a J-beta primer mix along with a sample-barcoded 5' primer. Each TCR beta cDNA molecule received a unique molecular identifier from a template-switch 5' adaptor carrying 12 random nucleotides. Each sample yielded at least 3 million CDR3-containing paired-end reads. First-strand cDNA was synthesized from all RNA with the Mint cDNA synthesis kit, primed by a TRBC-specific oligonucleotide. Following uracil-DNA glycosylase treatment, all cDNA underwent a first 18-cycle PCR with the universal primers M1SS and BC2_uni_R. The authors processed their data as follows. For normalization, 1 million high-quality reads, each with a distinct molecular identifier, were randomly selected from each sample. Reads with shared molecular identifiers were discarded instead of being binned into consensus sequences. MiTCR, run with a Q25 quality threshold and the strictest error-elimination algorithm, handled CDR3 identification, clonotype clustering and error correction. A nonparametric unseen species model with Euler transformation was used to estimate a lower bound on total TCR beta diversity. Using fastp trimming at Q25 and MiXCR clonotype assembly, TCRdb reanalyzed the public sequencing data and kept in-frame beta chains. Each entry merges the rows of one CDR3 protein and shows their most common DNA and genes. These V and J calls rely on TCRdb rather than the paper's analysis. Here the sample has hundreds of thousands of distinct CDR3 sequences; under 65% occur a single time. The ten largest clones add up to approximately 13% of the sample.

The donors were about 40 Caucasian individuals from Russia, aged roughly 6 to 100 years, who were systemically healthy. Each donor gave 8.5 to 10 milliliters of peripheral blood, collected into EDTA-treated Vacutainer tubes. Ficoll-Paque density-gradient centrifugation was used to isolate PBMCs, with at least 6.5 million per sample. Total RNA was extracted from PBMCs with Trizol reagent, with at least 6 micrograms obtained per sample. Naive CD45RAhigh/CD27high T cell percentages were measured by flow cytometry on a PBMC aliquot from every donor. The study at large found these results: Observed TCR beta diversity correlated strongly with the percentage of naive T cells measured by flow cytometry. Conclusive comparison of naive and antigen-experienced compartments was prevented by the profiling of bulk unsorted PBMCs. Compared with the aged group, the long-lived group had more naive CD4+ T cells, fewer expanded clones and increased TCR diversity, a pattern suggesting age selection. Donor CMV infection status was unknown, potentially confounding age-related changes in expanded clonotypes. Estimates of total diversity from one million sequenced T cells were regarded as lower bounds and underestimates. As age increased, observed TCR beta diversity per million T cells dropped in a roughly linear way, and a significant reduction was already evident by age about 40.

The specimen sequenced was blood. This receptor was obtained from a woman of 80 years or more in good health.

The nucleotide sequence reads TGTGCCAGCAGTACCGAGGACAGCACAGATACGCAGTATTTT. This encodes CASSTEDSTDTQYF. The sequence links TRBV27 to TRBJ2-3, with no confidently assigned D gene. V loses 5 bases of germline sequence and J loses 0 bases, and the interval between the two ends is 9 bases. CDR1 is given as MNHEY and CDR2 as SMNVEV, both from the germline V gene (reference sequence). The CDR3, from cysteine to phenylalanine, totals 14 residues. Kept here is only the CDR3 DNA, which spans 42 bases and is read in frame from base 1.